The TCR beta chain described here comes from a study of T cell responses to AZD1222 COVID-19 vaccine. Findings and limits, study-wide: Most donors were white British and more were female, and clonal diversity was possibly underestimated.

Comment on this clone: The antigen is unknown.

CDR3 length: 15 amino acids. The germline CDR1 and CDR2 sequences are WNHNN and SYGVQD (reference sequence). V shed 0 bases and J shed 5 bases, with 14 bases lying between them. Profiled with immunoSEQ multiplex PCR; TCRdb holds only in-frame clones, not every one. The data show some 150,000 clones, approximately 92% seen once. The sequences come from peripheral blood, collected 28 days after the second AZD1222 dose. The chain couples TRBV10-1 to TRBJ2-7, with D perhaps TRBD2 (5 bases). The source of this sequence is an adult who received the AZD1222 COVID-19 vaccine. Here the CDR3 DNA reads TGCGCCAGCAGTGAGTCGGGCGGTCCCGGGAACGAGCAGTACTTC. Protein sequence: CASSESGGPGNEQYF.